A selection of T cell receptor beta chains follows, all from one sample in a study of T cells in lung cancer brain metastases. The protocol was immunoSEQ multiplex PCR, while the TCRdb copy is restricted to in-frame clones and leaves out a portion. The sample holds about 7,000 clones, roughly 90% seen once. Sequences were obtained from tumor tissue from the primary lung tumor. The receptors derive from a man over 45 with non-small cell lung cancer. The CDR3 runs from the conserved cysteine through the conserved F or W. The D gene is left open where the match is weak. Size is omitted from some rows. Given values are once, few, many or a class for expanded clones.

len: 16; d_gene: .; abundance: .; j_gene: TRBJ2-3; v_gene: TRBV7-2; CDR3nt: TGTGCCAGCAGCTTAGGCTATCTCCTAGACGGAGATACGCAGTATTTT; CDR3aa: CASSLGYLLDGDTQYF
len: 15; d_gene: .; abundance: once; j_gene: TRBJ2-6; v_gene: TRBV9; CDR3nt: TGTGCCAGCAGCGGGGGTAGCTCTGGGGCCAACGTCCTGACTTTC; CDR3aa: CASSGGSSGANVLTF
len: 16; d_gene: TRBD2; abundance: .; j_gene: TRBJ2-1; v_gene: TRBV7-2; CDR3nt: TGTGCCAGCAGCCGGCTAGCGGGGGGGGCCTACAATGAGCAGTTCTTC; CDR3aa: CASSRLAGGAYNEQFF
len: 14; d_gene: .; abundance: .; j_gene: TRBJ2-5; v_gene: TRBV7-2; CDR3nt: TGTGCCAGCAGCATCCAGGGGGGTCAAGAGACCCAGTACTTC; CDR3aa: CASSIQGGQETQYF
len: 13; d_gene: .; abundance: .; j_gene: TRBJ2-3; v_gene: TRBV10-1; CDR3nt: TGCGCCAGCACTGCGAATAGGGCAGATACGCAGTATTTT; CDR3aa: CASTANRADTQYF
len: 16; d_gene: .; abundance: few; j_gene: TRBJ2-6; v_gene: TRBV6-6; CDR3nt: TGTGCCAGCAGCACTCGGAGGAGCTCTGGGGCCAACGTCCTGACTTTC; CDR3aa: CASSTRRSSGANVLTF
len: 13; d_gene: .; abundance: few; j_gene: TRBJ2-2; v_gene: TRBV6-1; CDR3nt: TGTGCCAGCAATCCGCTGAACACCGGGGAGCTGTTTTTT; CDR3aa: CASNPLNTGELFF
len: 14; d_gene: .; abundance: .; j_gene: TRBJ1-6; v_gene: TRBV11-2; CDR3nt: TGTGCCAGCAGCCACACAAATTATAATTCACCCCTCCACTTT; CDR3aa: CASSHTNYNSPLHF
len: 12; d_gene: .; abundance: .; j_gene: TRBJ2-7; v_gene: TRBV7-9; CDR3nt: TGTGCCAGCAGCTCTTATATCTACGAGCAGTACTTC; CDR3aa: CASSSYIYEQYF
len: 12; d_gene: .; abundance: .; j_gene: TRBJ1-2; v_gene: TRBV9; CDR3nt: TGTGCCAGCAGGACGACGGCGACTGGCTACACCTTC; CDR3aa: CASRTTATGYTF
len: 13; d_gene: .; abundance: .; j_gene: TRBJ1-1; v_gene: TRBV11-2; CDR3nt: TGTGCCAGCAGCTTAAGAGTGAACACTGAAGCTTTCTTT; CDR3aa: CASSLRVNTEAFF
len: 11; d_gene: .; abundance: .; j_gene: TRBJ1-4; v_gene: TRBV14; CDR3nt: TGTGCCAGCAGCCTCTTCGGAAAACTGTTTTTT; CDR3aa: CASSLFGKLFF
len: 18; d_gene: TRBD2; abundance: .; j_gene: TRBJ2-4; v_gene: TRBV5-8; CDR3nt: TGTGCCAGCAGCTTGATCCAGCGGGGGGGCCTAGGCAAAAACATTCAGTACTTC; CDR3aa: CASSLIQRGGLGKNIQYF
len: 10; d_gene: .; abundance: .; j_gene: TRBJ1-2; v_gene: TRBV20-1; CDR3nt: TGCAGTGCCGAGGCGGGGGGCTACACCTTC; CDR3aa: CSAEAGGYTF
len: 15; d_gene: TRBD1; abundance: .; j_gene: TRBJ1-5; v_gene: TRBV6-1; CDR3nt: TGTGCCAGCAGTGTTCGACAGGGATGGAATCAGCCCCAGCATTTT; CDR3aa: CASSVRQGWNQPQHF
len: 15; d_gene: .; abundance: .; j_gene: TRBJ2-7; v_gene: TRBV7-9; CDR3nt: TGTGCCAGCAGCTTAGGACAGGCCAAGGGGTACGAGCAGTACTTC; CDR3aa: CASSLGQAKGYEQYF
len: 17; d_gene: .; abundance: once; j_gene: TRBJ1-3; v_gene: TRBV9; CDR3nt: TGTGCCAGCAGCGTAGATGGGCAGCTATCGTCTGGAAACACCATATATTTT; CDR3aa: CASSVDGQLSSGNTIYF
len: 15; d_gene: TRBD2; abundance: .; j_gene: TRBJ2-3; v_gene: TRBV5-1; CDR3nt: TGCGCCAGCTCCGGCCTAGCGGGGGGTACAGATACGCAGTATTTT; CDR3aa: CASSGLAGGTDTQYF
len: 13; d_gene: .; abundance: .; j_gene: TRBJ2-7; v_gene: TRBV7-9; CDR3nt: TGTGCCAGCAGCTTAGGGTATCGTTACGAGCAGTACTTC; CDR3aa: CASSLGYRYEQYF
len: 15; d_gene: .; abundance: .; j_gene: TRBJ1-4; v_gene: TRBV7-2; CDR3nt: TGTGCCAGCAGCGCCCCCACTGGCAGGAATGAAAGACTGTTTTTT; CDR3aa: CASSAPTGRNERLFF
len: 15; d_gene: .; abundance: .; j_gene: TRBJ2-3; v_gene: TRBV5-1; CDR3nt: TGCGCCAGCACCTGGGGTGGGACCAGCACAGATACGCAGTATTTT; CDR3aa: CASTWGGTSTDTQYF
len: 16; d_gene: TRBD1; abundance: .; j_gene: TRBJ1-2; v_gene: TRBV5-1; CDR3nt: TGCGCCAGCAGCTTAGGGACAGGGGAAGGACTGGATGGCTACACCTTC; CDR3aa: CASSLGTGEGLDGYTF
len: 15; d_gene: TRBD2; abundance: .; j_gene: TRBJ2-3; v_gene: TRBV18; CDR3nt: TGTGCCAGCTCACCAATAGCGGGTTACACAGATACGCAGTATTTT; CDR3aa: CASSPIAGYTDTQYF
len: 13; d_gene: .; abundance: .; j_gene: TRBJ2-5; v_gene: TRBV2; CDR3nt: TGTGCCAGCAGCGCCGGGATCTTAGAGACCCAGTACTTC; CDR3aa: CASSAGILETQYF
len: 17; d_gene: .; abundance: .; j_gene: TRBJ1-3; v_gene: TRBV5-1; CDR3nt: TGCGCCAGCAGCCCCGGATGGGGGAAGAGCTCTGGAAACACCATATATTTT; CDR3aa: CASSPGWGKSSGNTIYF
len: 15; d_gene: TRBD2; abundance: .; j_gene: TRBJ2-7; v_gene: TRBV7-9; CDR3nt: TGTGCCAGCAGCTTAGCGTTAGGGAGGGGCTACGAGCAGTACTTC; CDR3aa: CASSLALGRGYEQYF
len: 14; d_gene: TRBD1; abundance: .; j_gene: TRBJ1-4; v_gene: TRBV6-5; CDR3nt: TGTGCCGTGGGCCCGGGGACAGCTAATGAAAAACTGTTTTTT; CDR3aa: CAVGPGTANEKLFF
len: 17; d_gene: .; abundance: .; j_gene: TRBJ2-6; v_gene: TRBV30; CDR3nt: TGTGCCTGGAGTGTACGTAAATGGCTAGCAGGGGCCAACGTCCTGACTTTC; CDR3aa: CAWSVRKWLAGANVLTF
len: 11; d_gene: .; abundance: .; j_gene: TRBJ2-1; v_gene: TRBV13; CDR3nt: TGTGCCAGCAGCTTCTACAATGAGCAGTTCTTC; CDR3aa: CASSFYNEQFF
len: 11; d_gene: .; abundance: .; j_gene: TRBJ1-1; v_gene: TRBV20-1; CDR3nt: TGCAGTGCTAGAGGACAGTTTGAAGCTTTCTTT; CDR3aa: CSARGQFEAFF
len: 12; d_gene: .; abundance: .; j_gene: TRBJ2-4; v_gene: TRBV7-9; CDR3nt: TGTGCCAGCAGCTTCAATGGAGTATCACAGTACTTC; CDR3aa: CASSFNGVSQYF
len: 13; d_gene: .; abundance: .; j_gene: TRBJ1-5; v_gene: TRBV28; CDR3nt: TGTGCCAGCAGTTTCCGGTACAATCAGCCCCAGCATTTT; CDR3aa: CASSFRYNQPQHF
len: 14; d_gene: .; abundance: .; j_gene: TRBJ1-5; v_gene: TRBV28; CDR3nt: TGTGCCAGCACTATTGGACAGAACAATCAGCCCCAGCATTTT; CDR3aa: CASTIGQNNQPQHF
len: 15; d_gene: TRBD1; abundance: .; j_gene: TRBJ2-2; v_gene: TRBV18; CDR3nt: TGTGCCAGCTCACTTGAGACAGGGGTCACCGGGGAGCTGTTTTTT; CDR3aa: CASSLETGVTGELFF
len: 8; d_gene: TRBD2; abundance: .; j_gene: TRBJ2-7; v_gene: TRBV7-6; CDR3nt: TGTGCCAGCGGGGGGGAGTACTTC; CDR3aa: CASGGEYF
len: 15; d_gene: .; abundance: .; j_gene: TRBJ2-1; v_gene: TRBV7-2; CDR3nt: TGTGCCAGCAGCCCAGACAGGACAAGATACAATGAGCAGTTCTTC; CDR3aa: CASSPDRTRYNEQFF
len: 16; d_gene: .; abundance: .; j_gene: TRBJ1-3; v_gene: TRBV9; CDR3nt: TGTGCCAGCAGTTCAACCCTCGGGACCGCTGGAAACACCATATATTTT; CDR3aa: CASSSTLGTAGNTIYF
len: 16; d_gene: .; abundance: .; j_gene: TRBJ1-1; v_gene: TRBV27; CDR3nt: TGTGCCAGCAGTAGATTGCAAGGACATTCGAACACTGAAGCTTTCTTT; CDR3aa: CASSRLQGHSNTEAFF
len: 14; d_gene: TRBD1; abundance: .; j_gene: TRBJ1-1; v_gene: TRBV19; CDR3nt: TGTGCCAGTAGTATTACCGGGACAGGGGCGAAAGCTTTCTTT; CDR3aa: CASSITGTGAKAFF
len: 17; d_gene: TRBD2; abundance: .; j_gene: TRBJ2-3; v_gene: TRBV5-1; CDR3nt: TGCGCCAGCAGCTCCGGACTAGCGGCGGGTAGCACAGATACGCAGTATTTT; CDR3aa: CASSSGLAAGSTDTQYF
len: 17; d_gene: TRBD2; abundance: .; j_gene: TRBJ2-1; v_gene: TRBV7-9; CDR3nt: TGTGCCAGCAGCCGGAATCTAGCGGGGGGGCGTGGAAATGAGCAGTTCTTC; CDR3aa: CASSRNLAGGRGNEQFF
len: 11; d_gene: .; abundance: once; j_gene: TRBJ2-5; v_gene: TRBV5-1; CDR3nt: TGCGCCAGCAGCTTGGAAGAGATCCAGTACTTC; CDR3aa: CASSLEEIQYF
len: 15; d_gene: TRBD2; abundance: .; j_gene: TRBJ2-7; v_gene: TRBV13; CDR3nt: TGTGCCAGCAGCTTTAGCGGGGGGGTCGGGTACGAGCAGTACTTC; CDR3aa: CASSFSGGVGYEQYF
len: 14; d_gene: .; abundance: .; j_gene: TRBJ2-7; v_gene: TRBV13; CDR3nt: TGTGCCAGCAGCTTAGGACGGACGTCGAGGGGTGGGTACTTC; CDR3aa: CASSLGRTSRGGYF
len: 15; d_gene: .; abundance: .; j_gene: TRBJ1-2; v_gene: TRBV11-2; CDR3nt: TGTGCCAGCAGCCTGGAACTCACCAGTACCTATGGCTATACCTTC; CDR3aa: CASSLELTSTYGYTF
len: 12; d_gene: TRBD1; abundance: .; j_gene: TRBJ2-7; v_gene: TRBV30; CDR3nt: TGTGCCTGGATGGGGGACAGGAGCGAGCAGTACTTC; CDR3aa: CAWMGDRSEQYF